This TCR beta chain was found in a study of CD8 T cells in cerebrospinal fluid in Alzheimer's disease. This clonotype is deemed large (0.1 to 1%) by its frequency. This CDR3 contains 14 residues. Germline-derived CDR1 and CDR2 are ENHRY and SYGVKD. Droplet-based sequencing used CSF cells sorted as live with a live/dead marker. TCRdb re-called the 10x single-cell sequencing reads and catalogs CDR3 proteins one per entry, DNA excluded. The sample has approximately 1,200 distinct CDR3 sequences. This sequence joins TRBV10-3 and TRBJ2-3. The TCR originated in a human donor in good health. Sample: cerebrospinal fluid. Here the CDR3 reads CAISESTYTDTQYF.